One and the same sample provided the 29 T cell receptor beta chains below, sequenced in a study of blood T cell repertoires in COVID-19. The table came from immunoSEQ multiplex PCR; TCRdb's copy has only in-frame clones and leaves some out. The table records approximately 220,000 clones, around 85% of them present only once. The material sequenced was PBMCs or T cells enriched from blood (not recorded which). Source of these receptors: a man between 40 and 49 years old who had recovered from COVID-19.

The V call is TRBV2, the J call TRBJ1-1; weak D call: TRBD1 (5 bases). Germline assignment: CDR1 SNHLY and CDR2 FYNNEI. The CDR3 is 14 amino acids. V was clipped by 4 bases and J by 1 base, with 10 bases between them. CDR3 nucleotide sequence: TGTGCCAGCAGTGCGGATACAGGGAACACTGAAGCTTTCTTT. Translated: CASSADTGNTEAFF.

The rearrangement uses TRBV5-1 and TRBJ2-7; TRBD2 agrees at 10 bases. V was pared by 0 bases and J by 4 bases, with 10 bases of the junction left unmatched. Germline CDR1 is SGHRS and CDR2 is YFSETQ. The CDR3 has 17 residues. The chain's CDR3 is CASSLARTSGVGYEQYF. The DNA for the CDR3 is TGCGCCAGCAGCTTGGCCCGGACTAGCGGAGTCGGATACGAGCAGTACTTC.

This clone was seen just once. V usage is TRBV19 and J usage is TRBJ1-3, with D maybe TRBD1 (5 bases). CDR1 and CDR2 (germline): LNHDA, SQIVND (reference sequence). Trimming removed 3 bases from V and 11 bases from J, with 20 bases in between. The CDR3 runs 15 residues. The CDR3 nucleotides read TGTGCCAGTAGTATTAGTGGGGACTCTGGGAGTCCCATATATTTT. Translated, it gives CASSISGDSGSPIYF.

J is TRBJ2-4 and V is TRBV5-1; 9 bases match TRBD1. Germline CDR1 and CDR2: SGHRS and YFSETQ. This CDR3 spans 16 amino acids. V dropped 7 bases and J dropped 0; count of bases not matched to a gene: 8. CDR3 DNA: TGCGCCAGCGACCCGGGGGACAGGGAAGCCAAAAACATTCAGTACTTC. This sequence encodes CASDPGDREAKNIQYF.

The chain combines TRBV7-3 with TRBJ2-3; 9 nucleotides agree with TRBD2. V lost 0 bases and J lost 6; bases outside the gene matches: 13. The CDR3 covers 18 residues. Germline V gene lookup returns CDR1 SGHTA and CDR2 FQGTGA. The CDR3 loop reads CASSLTVTSGWNADTQYF. Written as DNA, the CDR3 is TGTGCCAGCAGCTTAACGGTTACTAGCGGGTGGAACGCGGATACGCAGTATTTT.

CDR3 loop: CASAAGVRREQYF. CDR3 nucleotide sequence: TGTGCCAGCGCCGCCGGGGTAAGGCGCGAGCAGTACTTC. The chain has TRBV7-6 and TRBJ2-7, with D maybe TRBD2 (5 bases). V gave up 8 bases and J gave up 6 bases, with 17 bases separating them. Germline values: CDR1 SGHVS, CDR2 FNYEAQ. The CDR3 loop spans 13 amino acids.

The chain joins TRBV6-5 to TRBJ1-4, with 7 bases aligning to TRBD1. The CDR3 contains 16 residues. Germline CDR1 and CDR2: MNHEY and SVGAGI. V gave up 3 bases and J gave up 2 bases; unmatched junction bases: 6. In nucleotides, the CDR3 is TGTGCCAGCAGTTATCGAGGACAGGCCACTAATGAAAAACTGTTTTTT. This translates into CASSYRGQATNEKLFF.

The rearrangement links TRBV25-1 to TRBJ1-3; D remains ambiguous. From germline, CDR1 is MGHDK and CDR2 SYGVNS. CDR3 size: 14 residues. The V end was cut by 6 bases, the J end by 1 base, with 10 bases between. The CDR3 bases are TGTGCCAGCAGGGAAACGGGGTCTGGAAACACCATATATTTT. Amino acids: CASRETGSGNTIYF. Using reference TRBV25-1 and TRBJ1-3 for the parts outside the CDR3, the full variable domain is EADIYQTPRYLVIGTGKKITLECSQTMGHDKMYWYQQDPGMELHLIHYSYGVNSTEKGDLSSESTVSRIRTEHFPLTLESARPSHTSQYLCASRETGSGNTIYFGEGSWLTVV.

This chain connects TRBV24-1 to TRBJ2-7; 12 bases are a match to TRBD2. In germline, CDR1 is KGHDR, CDR2 SFDVKD. Unmatched junction bases numbered 16, after V lost 4 bases and J lost 7 bases. The CDR3 is made up of 18 amino acids. Here the CDR3 reads CATSDTGTSGLRVDEQYF. CDR3 DNA: TGTGCCACCAGTGACACTGGGACTAGCGGGCTCAGAGTGGATGAGCAGTACTTC.

J is TRBJ1-4 and V is TRBV27, with D possibly TRBD1 on 5 matching bases. The V end lost 4 bases, the J end lost 12 bases, and 15 bases lay between the germline ends. CDR1 and CDR2 (germline): MNHEY, SMNVEV (reference sequence). The CDR3 has 13 residues. The CDR3 reads CASSYSQGGELFF. The CDR3 coding sequence is TGTGCCAGCAGTTACTCCCAGGGAGGGGAACTGTTTTTT.

V usage is TRBV9 and J usage is TRBJ2-5, with 7 bases aligning to TRBD1. J gave up 0 bases and V 4 bases, and 6 bases lay outside the gene matches. Germline CDR1 reads SGDLS; CDR2 reads YYNGEE. The CDR3 extends over 15 amino acids. CDR3 region: CASSSGQIHQETQYF. CDR3 bases: TGTGCCAGCAGCTCGGGACAGATACACCAAGAGACCCAGTACTTC.

This chain joins TRBV11-3 and TRBJ2-1; the match to TRBD2 covers 10 bases. This CDR3 spans 18 amino acids. Germline V gives CDR1 SGHNT, CDR2 YENEEA. The junction had 11 bases not matched to a gene; V was cut back by 3 bases and J by 3 bases. CDR3: CASSLGRLAGVHYNEQFF. The DNA of the CDR3 is TGTGCCAGCAGCTTGGGACGCCTAGCGGGAGTTCACTACAATGAGCAGTTCTTC.

As to this clone: This may be a read error, as it is one base from a much larger clone. V usage is TRBV6-4 and J usage is TRBJ2-1; tentatively, D is TRBD1 (6 bases). CDR1 and CDR2 (germline): MRHNA, SNTAGT. The CDR3 sequence is 13 residues long. Trimming pared 2 bases from V and 5 bases from J, leaving 7 bases between. Here the CDR3 reads CASSDGDNNEQFF. CDR3 nucleotide sequence: TGTGCCAGCAGTGACGGGGACAACAATGAGCAGTTCTTC.

V gene TRBV5-5 combines with J gene TRBJ2-7; D ambiguous. This CDR3 region has 13 residues. The ends were cut back, 1 base at V and 4 bases at J, with 9 bases in the middle. CDR1 is SGHKS, CDR2 YYEKEE, per germline (reference sequence). The CDR3 sequence is CASSLNPNYEQYF. CDR3 nucleotide sequence: TGTGCCAGCAGCTTGAATCCTAATTACGAGCAGTACTTC.

This chain's CDR3 is CASSLLLKGAGELFF. In DNA, the CDR3 is TGTGCCAGCAGCTTGCTTTTGAAGGGGGCCGGGGAGCTGTTTTTT. V usage is TRBV5-6 and J usage is TRBJ2-2; maybe TRBD1 (6 bases). The CDR3 runs 15 residues. In germline, CDR1 is SGHDT, CDR2 YYEEEE. Trimming took 1 base from V and 6 from J, leaving 13 bases between them.

The chain has TRBV12-3 or TRBV12-4 and TRBJ2-2; D is undetermined. The CDR3 covers 13 residues. Between the trimmed V and J ends, which lost 7 bases and 4 bases, there was a span of 10 bases. CDR3 bases: TGTGCCAGCACCCCGGGTGGCACCGGGGAGCTGTTTTTT. It is translated as CASTPGGTGELFF.

The chain recombines TRBV5-6 with TRBJ2-2; TRBD1 matches 9 bases. Per the germline V gene, CDR1 is SGHDT and CDR2 is YYEEEE. The length of the CDR3 is 14 residues. With V trimmed by 1 base and J by 7 bases, 2 bases remained unmatched. The CDR3 loop is CASSLTGGVGELFF. CDR3 in DNA: TGTGCCAGCAGCTTGACAGGGGGCGTCGGGGAGCTGTTTTTT.

This sequence joins TRBV5-5 and TRBJ1-6; D is unresolved. The CDR3 has 15 residues. Per germline, CDR1 SGHKS and CDR2 YYEKEE (reference sequence). Trimming took off 4 bases at V and 9 bases at J, with 17 bases between the two ends. CDR3 amino acids: CASSSQTLNRSPLHF. DNA for the CDR3: TGTGCCAGCAGCAGCCAGACTCTCAACCGTTCACCCCTCCACTTT.

V is TRBV7-2 and J is TRBJ2-7; D is perhaps TRBD1 (5 bases). This CDR3 has 12 amino acids. CDR1 and CDR2 from the germline V gene are SGHTA and FQGNSA. V was pared by 5 bases and J by 4 bases, with 9 bases between. The CDR3 DNA reads as TGTGCCAGCAGCAGGGGCATATACGAGCAGTACTTC. Amino acids: CASSRGIYEQYF.

The chain couples TRBV28 to TRBJ2-1; 8 bases are a match to TRBD1. Germline V gene lookup returns CDR1 MDHEN and CDR2 SYDVKM. Trimming removed 3 bases from V and 7 bases from J; junction bases left unmatched: 5. The length of the CDR3 is 14 residues. The CDR3, as DNA: TGTGCCAGCAGTTTGGACAGGGTAGGGAATGAGCAGTTCTTC. This gives the protein CASSLDRVGNEQFF.

J is TRBJ2-2 and V is TRBV19, with D tentatively TRBD2 (5 bases). CDR3 length: 16 amino acids. The V end lost 6 bases, the J end lost 4 bases, and 18 bases lay between the germline ends. Germline V CDR1 and CDR2: LNHDA, SQIVND (reference sequence). The CDR3 spells CASSLMTISITGELFF. The CDR3 nucleotides read TGTGCCAGTAGCCTCATGACTATTTCGATCACCGGGGAGCTGTTTTTT.

The V and J genes are TRBV24-1 and TRBJ2-1; possible D gene TRBD2, 5 bases. Germline CDR1 KGHDR, CDR2 SFDVKD. Trimming left V 4 bases short and J 0 bases short, with 15 bases between. The CDR3 has 17 amino acids. CDR3 sequence reads: CATSDSEAASSYNEQFF. CDR3 DNA: TGTGCCACCAGTGACTCGGAAGCGGCGAGCTCCTACAATGAGCAGTTCTTC.

The CDR3 DNA is TGTGCCAGCAGACCTACTAGCGGGAGTTACGAGCAGTACTTC. As protein: CASRPTSGSYEQYF. The chain uses TRBV7-2 and TRBJ2-7, with TRBD2 matching 11 bases. V shed 6 bases and J 4 bases; nucleotides not matched to a gene: 5. This CDR3 spans 14 amino acids. Looked up from germline, CDR1 is SGHTA and CDR2 is FQGNSA.

This chain connects TRBV27 to TRBJ2-7, with D possibly TRBD1 on 6 matching bases. V was trimmed by 5 bases and J by 0 bases, leaving 17 bases between them. CDR1 and CDR2 (germline): MNHEY, SMNVEV (reference sequence). There are 16 residues in the CDR3. In DNA form, the CDR3 reads TGTGCCAGCAGTCCAACGACAGGTCCCGTCTCCTACGAGCAGTACTTC. Translated, it gives CASSPTTGPVSYEQYF.

This clone was seen only once. V and J are TRBV4-1 and TRBJ1-2; possible D gene TRBD1, 5 bases. This CDR3 has 14 residues. The V gene's germline CDR1 is MGHRA and CDR2 YSYEKL. Between the trimmed V and J ends, which lost 1 base and 4 bases, there was a span of 10 bases. CDR3 DNA: TGCGCCAGCAGCCAAGTACAGGCTTCCTATGGCTACACCTTC. Translating it yields CASSQVQASYGYTF.

V is TRBV4-1 and J is TRBJ1-1, with a tentative D call TRBD1 (5 bases). The V end lost 1 base, the J end lost 6 bases, and 12 bases lay between the germline ends. The CDR3 consists of 14 residues. Looked up from germline, CDR1 is MGHRA and CDR2 is YSYEKL. The CDR3 here is CASSQGSGSAEAFF. The DNA for the CDR3 is TGCGCCAGCAGCCAAGGGTCAGGGTCGGCTGAAGCTTTCTTT.

V usage is TRBV6-1 and J usage is TRBJ2-7; 9 bases are a match to TRBD2. Germline V gives CDR1 MNHNS, CDR2 SASEGT. The CDR3 is 14 residues long. Trimming removed 3 bases from V and 2 bases from J; junction bases left unmatched: 2. CDR3 in DNA: TGTGCCAGCAGTGAGGGCGGGAGGGCCTACGAGCAGTACTTC. Residues: CASSEGGRAYEQYF.

The genes are TRBV6-5 and TRBJ2-1, with D tentatively TRBD2 (6 bases). Germline CDR1 and CDR2: MNHEY and SVGAGI. The CDR3 consists of 15 residues. V dropped 7 bases and J dropped 7 bases, with 20 bases sitting between them. CDR3 bases: TGTGCCAGCACCCCACCCGGGACCGCGGGGAATGAGCAGTTCTTC. Its translation is CASTPPGTAGNEQFF.

This CDR3 is CASSLFDSSSYNEQFF. The CDR3 DNA reads TGTGCCAGCAGCCTCTTTGATAGTTCAAGTTACAATGAGCAGTTCTTC. This chain connects TRBV5-5 to TRBJ2-1, with no clear D. Germline CDR1 SGHKS, CDR2 YYEKEE (reference sequence). This CDR3 is built from 16 residues. V lost 4 bases, J lost 4 bases, and 18 bases lay in between.